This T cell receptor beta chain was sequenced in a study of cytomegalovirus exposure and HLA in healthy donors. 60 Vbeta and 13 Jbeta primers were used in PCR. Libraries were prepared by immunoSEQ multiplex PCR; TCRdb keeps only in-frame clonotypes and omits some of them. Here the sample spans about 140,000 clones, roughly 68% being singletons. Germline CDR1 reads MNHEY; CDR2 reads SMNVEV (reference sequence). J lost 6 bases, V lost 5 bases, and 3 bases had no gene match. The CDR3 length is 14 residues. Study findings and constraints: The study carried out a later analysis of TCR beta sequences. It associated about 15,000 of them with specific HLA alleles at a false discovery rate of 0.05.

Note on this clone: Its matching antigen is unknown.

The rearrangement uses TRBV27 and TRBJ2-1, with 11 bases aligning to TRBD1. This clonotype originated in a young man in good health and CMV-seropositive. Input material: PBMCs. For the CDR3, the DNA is TGTGCCAGCAGTGCCGGGACAGGGGGCAATGAGCAGTTCTTC. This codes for CASSAGTGGNEQFF.